This T cell receptor beta chain was profiled in a study of T cell repertoires in cytomegalovirus infection. On the study more broadly: CMV infection plus the matching HLA type was flagged by public TCR beta signatures.

V was pared by 2 bases and J by 0 bases, with 8 bases between. The CDR3 loop spans 13 amino acids. Germline CDR1 DFQATT, CDR2 SNEGSKA (reference sequence). On this clonotype itself: Its antigen is still unknown.

TCRdb reprocessed the reads with MiXCR, giving one entry per CDR3 protein. This table holds under 800,000 distinct CDR3 sequences, roughly 24% found once. General study findings and limits: People with CMV and the relevant HLA were identified by cumulative public TCR beta family frequency. Ex vivo responses were dominated by HLA-C-restricted CMV-specific TCR beta clonotypes.

This sequence joins TRBV20-1 and TRBJ2-7; D ambiguous. The receptor was isolated from a human donor in good health (CMV status not recorded). Some clones in this sample may be carry-over from other donors' samples. Sequenced input: CD8+ T cells from PBMCs. CDR3 sequence: CSARKPNSYEQYF. The DNA of the CDR3 is TGCAGTGCTAGAAAACCGAACTCCTACGAGCAGTACTTC.